This record covers a single T cell receptor beta chain. The antigen remains unidentified. This sample is part of a study of cytomegalovirus exposure and HLA in healthy donors. Study observations and caveats: With later analysis, a missense DCLRE1C variant became linked to TCR beta V- and J-gene trimming. Prediction of most subjects' HLA-A and HLA-B alleles by TCR beta sequences was reportedly accurate.

PCR used 60 Vbeta primers and 13 Jbeta primers. Clones were sequenced by immunoSEQ multiplex PCR, and TCRdb holds only the in-frame ones, with some missing. The sample includes under 200,000 clones, about 68% of them seen just once. Germline V gene data show CDR1 as MGHRA and CDR2 as YSYEKL. Deletions cut 0 bases from V and 4 bases from J, with 15 bases between. This CDR3 is built from 16 residues. This clonotype originated in a female donor in good health and CMV-seronegative. Source material: PBMCs. V gene TRBV4-1 combines with J gene TRBJ1-2; TRBD1 is a possible D gene (5 bases). This CDR3 is CASSQDISSGVYGYTF. The CDR3 DNA follows: TGCGCCAGCAGCCAAGATATCAGTTCGGGGGTCTATGGCTACACCTTC.